These 20 T cell receptor beta chains originate from one sample sequenced in a study of T cells in Graves' hyperthyroidism and ophthalmopathy. TCR beta CDR3 regions were amplified from RNA transcripts. A set of HTBI primers served as the primers for a first-round RT-PCR of the TCR CDR3. Each CDR3 protein gets one entry after TCRdb re-called the multiplex PCR reads with MiXCR. There are 600,000 to 650,000 distinct CDR3 sequences in the sample; about 16% occur only once, and 3.5% to 4% lies in the top ten. Sequencing was performed on blood. The source of these receptors is a woman aged 25 to 45 with Graves' hyperthyroidism.

This clonotype has a count of ten or more. The gene calls are TRBV28 and TRBJ1-2; possibly TRBD1 for D (5 bases). This CDR3 spans 14 amino acids. V lost 2 bases and J 4 bases, leaving 11 bases between the germline ends. In germline, CDR1 is MDHEN, CDR2 SYDVKM. DNA of the CDR3: TGTGCCAGCAGTTTAAATGCAGGGACCTATGGCTACACCTTC. This translates into CASSLNAGTYGYTF.

The chain has TRBV11-2 and TRBJ2-1, with TRBD2 matching 7 bases. Germline CDR1 is SGHAT and CDR2 is FQNNGV. The V and J ends lost 0 bases and 9 bases, in that order; junction bases with no gene match: 8. CDR3 length: 15 amino acids. CDR3 sequence (DNA): TGTGCCAGCAGCTTAGAGGGCGGGAGCTTTGGTGAGCAGTTCTTC. Protein product: CASSLEGGSFGEQFF.

The table lists this clonotype with many counts. The chain employs TRBV12-3 or TRBV12-4 and TRBJ1-1, with D perhaps matching TRBD1 (5 bases). Trimming pared 5 bases from V and 1 base from J, leaving 17 bases between. The CDR3 sequence is 16 residues long. The CDR3 loop reads CASSPGGGTANTEAFF. CDR3 bases: TGTGCCAGCAGTCCGGGGGGGGGGACGGCGAACACTGAAGCTTTCTTT.

This clonotype was seen more than once but under ten times. The V gene is TRBV5-1, the J gene TRBJ2-1, with 10 bases lining up with TRBD2. From germline, CDR1 is SGHRS and CDR2 YFSETQ. CDR3 length equals 16 residues. J was trimmed by 8 bases and V by 5 bases; bases with no gene match: 13. The CDR3 DNA reads as TGCGCCAGCAGTAGAGGAGTTCTAGCGGGAGTTGATGAGCAGTTCTTC. It translates to CASSRGVLAGVDEQFF.

The chain joins TRBV19 to TRBJ1-6; 7 bases line up with TRBD1. The V and J ends lost 8 bases and 9 bases, in that order; junction bases with no gene match: 7. The CDR3 length is 13 residues. Germline loops: CDR1 LNHDA, CDR2 SQIVND (reference sequence). CDR3 bases: TGTGCCAGTTCGACAGGGTTCGGTTCACCCCTCCACTTT. Translating it yields CASSTGFGSPLHF.

The J gene is TRBJ2-5, the V gene TRBV5-1, with no clear D. Germline V lookup: CDR1 SGHRS, CDR2 YFSETQ. Trimming stripped 4 bases from V and 1 base from J, with 5 bases between. CDR3 size: 12 residues. DNA for the CDR3: TGCGCCAGCAGCACGACCCAAGAGACCCAGTACTTC. Its protein product is CASSTTQETQYF.

This clonotype was recorded at least ten times. This rearrangement joins TRBV28 to TRBJ2-4, with TRBD1 as a possible D gene (5 bases). CDR1 and CDR2 from the germline V gene are MDHEN and SYDVKM. CDR3 size: 13 residues. V was trimmed by 6 bases and J by 0 bases, leaving 6 bases between them. Here the CDR3 DNA reads TGTGCCAGCAGACAGGTAGCCAAAAACATTCAGTACTTC. Protein product: CASRQVAKNIQYF.

A word on this clonotype: A read error may be the cause here, since a much bigger clone is one base away. CDR3 protein: CASTGTANTGEPFF. As DNA, the CDR3 is TGTGCCAGCACTGGGACGGCGAACACCGGGGAGCCGTTTTTT. The chain combines TRBV2 with TRBJ2-2; tentatively, D is TRBD1 or TRBD2 (5 bases each). The germline V gene encodes CDR1 SNHLY and CDR2 FYNNEI. This CDR3 comprises 14 residues.

Remarks on this clonotype: The germline gene is not matched at one end of the junction; a read error may be the cause. CDR3 nucleotides: TGTGCGAGTAGCTTCCGATCGAGGCAGCCCCAGCATTTT. Amino acids: CASSFRSRQPQHF. J is TRBJ1-5 and V is TRBV19; D ambiguous. The CDR3 is 13 residues long. The germline gives CDR1 LNHDA, CDR2 SQIVND (reference sequence).

The chain links TRBV15 to TRBJ2-7; tentative D call: TRBD1 (6 bases). The CDR3 loop spans 14 amino acids. Germline V gives CDR1 LNHNV, CDR2 YYDKDF (reference sequence). V lost 4 bases, J lost 2 bases, and 12 bases lay in between. CDR3 residues: CATSMRGSPYEQYF. The CDR3 bases are TGTGCCACCAGCATGAGGGGGAGCCCCTACGAGCAGTACTTC.

This clonotype has a handful of counts. The rearrangement uses TRBV7-2 and TRBJ2-4; a weak D match, TRBD2 (6 bases). Germline CDR1 reads SGHTA; CDR2 reads FQGNSA. The CDR3 has 12 residues. Trimming stripped 7 bases from V and 4 bases from J, with 8 bases between. Here the CDR3 DNA reads TGTGCCAGCATGGAGGGGAAAAACATTCAGTACTTC. Its protein is CASMEGKNIQYF.

In its sample, this clonotype was seen many times. The V and J genes are TRBV7-8 and TRBJ2-7, with D tentatively TRBD2 (6 bases). Germline CDR1 reads SGHVS; CDR2 reads FQNEAQ. Trimming shortened V by 1 base and J by 6 bases, and 19 bases separated the two germline ends. The CDR3 spans 16 residues. In DNA, the CDR3 is TGTGCCAGCAGCTTAGTTAGCCGCGGGACTGCCTCCGAGCAGTACTTC. Translated: CASSLVSRGTASEQYF.

This clonotype has only a few counts. The chain recombines TRBV4-1 with TRBJ1-5, with a weak D call TRBD1 (5 bases). V was shortened by 2 bases and J by 9 bases, with 17 bases between the two germline ends. This CDR3 spans 15 amino acids. Looked up from germline, CDR1 is MGHRA and CDR2 is YSYEKL. The DNA for the CDR3 is TGCGCCAGCAGCCAAATTGGACTCGAGGGGACGCCCCAGCATTTT. As protein: CASSQIGLEGTPQHF.

The genes are TRBV4-1 and TRBJ1-1; D is perhaps TRBD1 (5 bases). The germline V and J ends were trimmed by 4 bases and 10 bases, with 13 bases remaining between them. Per germline, CDR1 MGHRA and CDR2 YSYEKL. The CDR3 runs 12 residues. Here the CDR3 DNA reads TGCGCCAGCAGCCCCCTTGGGGCCCCAGCTTTCTTT. This gives the protein CASSPLGAPAFF.

The table lists this clonotype with a few counts. The chain couples TRBV7-9 to TRBJ2-7; D remains unclear. Germline assignment: CDR1 SEHNR and CDR2 FQNEAQ (reference sequence). V was pared by 6 bases and J by 6 bases, with 15 bases between. This CDR3 has 13 amino acids. DNA for the CDR3: TGTGCCAGCAGTTTTTGGACCGAACCCGAGCAGTACTTC. This encodes CASSFWTEPEQYF.

This clonotype was seen repeatedly, ten times or more. This chain uses TRBV30 with TRBJ2-1; 8 bases map to TRBD2. This CDR3 has 15 residues. V was pared by 3 bases and J by 6 bases, with 10 bases of the junction left unmatched. CDR1 GTSNPN and CDR2 SVGIG come from the germline V gene (reference sequence). The CDR3 protein is CAWSHPGTRSNEQFF. For the CDR3, the DNA is TGTGCCTGGAGCCACCCCGGGACTAGGTCCAATGAGCAGTTCTTC.

This clonotype was seen only a few times. V gene TRBV7-2 combines with J gene TRBJ2-1; 11 nucleotides agree with TRBD2. Per germline, CDR1 SGHTA and CDR2 FQGNSA. V lost 2 bases, J lost 6 bases, and 12 bases stayed unmatched. The CDR3 sequence is 18 residues long. CDR3 region: CASSLRYSGRAIGNEQFF. The CDR3 DNA sequence: TGTGCCAGCAGCTTAAGGTATAGCGGGAGGGCCATCGGCAATGAGCAGTTCTTC.

This clonotype was observed at least ten times. This rearrangement joins TRBV7-9 to TRBJ1-1, with D possibly TRBD1 on 5 matching bases. V gave up 5 bases and J gave up 5 bases, with 18 bases separating them. The CDR3 has 15 residues. Germline V gene sequence: CDR1 SEHNR, CDR2 FQNEAQ (reference sequence). CDR3 sequence reads: CASSPWGRGATEAFF. The CDR3 DNA follows: TGTGCCAGCAGCCCCTGGGGGAGGGGTGCGACTGAAGCTTTCTTT.

The DNA for the CDR3 is TGTGCCAGCAGCTCCATAATCGGGTTGAACACTGAAGCTTTCTTT. It yields the protein CASSSIIGLNTEAFF. The genes are TRBV5-6 and TRBJ1-1; D is uncertain. The V end was cut by 3 bases, the J end by 0 bases, with 12 bases between. Germline loops: CDR1 SGHDT, CDR2 YYEEEE. The length of the CDR3 is 15 residues.

This clonotype was seen repeatedly, ten times or more. The V and J genes are TRBV6-2 or TRBV6-3 and TRBJ1-5, with a weak D call TRBD1 (6 bases). This CDR3 is built from 14 residues. V lost 5 bases, J lost 7 bases, and 15 bases lay in between. Per the germline V gene, CDR1 is MNHEY and CDR2 is SVGEGT. CDR3 sequence: CASSPQGSGQPQHF. CDR3 in DNA: TGTGCCAGCAGTCCCCAGGGGAGCGGGCAGCCCCAGCATTTT.